The entry that follows covers one TCR beta chain sequence. Its specific antigen is unknown. No base-level quality is on record; no much larger clone is a single base apart. TCRbeta CDR3 regions were amplified from genomic DNA using the immunoSEQ Assay, a bias-controlled multiplex PCR. Per the source publication's procedure: The number of nucleated cells in each sample was estimated by amplification of reference gene primers within the assay. Sequence reads were collapsed and filtered to measure the absolute abundance of every unique TCRbeta CDR3 rearrangement. For each sample, productive Simpson clonality was calculated as the square root of Simpson's diversity index over productive rearrangements. Here the immuneACCESS table is served through TCRdb, limited to in-frame sequences with V and J called. Missing clones are a known gap in these copies; in checked studies unresolved V genes cover under half, and the rest lacks a known reason. The DNA was the basis for D and trimming; V, J and clone size are from that table. The sample table holds over 200,000 clones, of which around 88% were seen once. Roughly 4.9% of the sample rests with the top ten.

Enrolling through a virtual design, the prospective study's participants ranged in age from roughly 18 to 100 years and lived across 24 United States geographic areas. In the prospective study, participants were assigned to cohorts based on the clinical history participants reported in a screening survey and a study questionnaire. A participant counted as exposed if, within 2 weeks of entering the study, that participant had been in contact with someone who had a PCR-confirmed or clinician-diagnosed COVID-19 case. In the prospective study, whole blood, serum and a nasopharyngeal or oropharyngeal swab were collected from each participant by mobile phlebotomists. Prospective study participants could optionally give additional blood draws and questionnaires over an approximately 2-month period. Prospective study blood samples were shipped either frozen or at room temperature before DNA extraction.

This sample was included in a study of blood T cell repertoires in COVID-19 (dated by TCRdb to 2020 to 2022). Some background on the complete study: Samples covering the acute and convalescent phases of COVID-19 were provided by collaborators in the United States, Italy and Spain. The prospective study material was composed of cDNA or gDNA derived from T cells, B-cell-depleted T cells, or PBMCs. The dataset comprised deeply sampled blood TCRbeta repertoires from subjects exposed to, actively infected with, or recovered from COVID-19. The repertoires were released in a freely available public database intended as a resource for research on the immune response to SARS-CoV-2. The samples were drawn from the first 160 participants of the ongoing ImmuneRACE study and from over 950 subjects provided by 6 global collaborators. The sample metadata nearly always contained a de-identified subject ID, COVID-19 status, age in years and sex. Where available, HLA class I and class II types were taken from metadata supplied by the sample provider and were not determined by assay-based typing.

Overall results and qualifications from the work: Clinical and demographic metadata were provided uncurated, with the amount varying by source and participant.

The CDR1 and CDR2 encoded by the germline V gene are ENHRY and SYGVKD. Including the terminal cysteine and phenylalanine, the CDR3 comprises 13 residues. Only the CDR3 part of the read is kept: 39 bases, read in frame from the first base. Deletion took 10 bases off V and 5 bases off J, with a span of 15 bases between the germline ends. Sequencing input: PBMCs or T cells enriched from blood (not recorded which). Rearrangement joined TRBV10-3 to TRBJ1-5, with the D segment identity uncertain. This clonotype was obtained from a woman aged 25-40 years who had been exposed to COVID-19. The bases read TGTGCCACCAGGCGGGCCCTAGATCAGCCCCAGCATTTT. Its product reads: CATRRALDQPQHF.